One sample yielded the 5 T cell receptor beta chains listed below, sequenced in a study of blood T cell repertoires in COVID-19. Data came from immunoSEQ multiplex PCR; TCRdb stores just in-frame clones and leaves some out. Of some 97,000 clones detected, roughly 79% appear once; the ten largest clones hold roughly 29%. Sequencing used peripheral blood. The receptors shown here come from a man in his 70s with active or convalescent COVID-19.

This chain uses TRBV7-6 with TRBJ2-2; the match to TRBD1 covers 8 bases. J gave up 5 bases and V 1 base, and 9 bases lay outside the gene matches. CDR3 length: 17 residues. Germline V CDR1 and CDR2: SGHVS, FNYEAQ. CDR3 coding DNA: TGTGCCAGCAGCTTAGAGGGTACACGGACAGGGACCGGGGAGCTGTTTTTT. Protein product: CASSLEGTRTGTGELFF.

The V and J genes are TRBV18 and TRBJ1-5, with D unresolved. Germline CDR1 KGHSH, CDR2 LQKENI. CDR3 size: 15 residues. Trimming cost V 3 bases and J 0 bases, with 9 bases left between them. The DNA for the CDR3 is TGTGCCAGCTCACCTAGACATGATAGCAATCAGCCCCAGCATTTT. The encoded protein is CASSPRHDSNQPQHF.

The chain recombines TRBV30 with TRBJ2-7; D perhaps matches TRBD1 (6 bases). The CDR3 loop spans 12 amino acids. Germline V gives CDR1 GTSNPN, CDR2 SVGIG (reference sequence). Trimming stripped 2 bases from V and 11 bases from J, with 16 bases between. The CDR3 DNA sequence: TGTGCCTGGAGTATCCCCCAGGGGAAGGAGTACTTC. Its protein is CAWSIPQGKEYF.

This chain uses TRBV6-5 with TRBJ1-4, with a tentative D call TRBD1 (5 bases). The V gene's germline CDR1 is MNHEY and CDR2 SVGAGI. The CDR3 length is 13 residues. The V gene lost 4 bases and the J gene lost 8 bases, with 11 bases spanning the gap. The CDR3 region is CASSSRVGEKLFF. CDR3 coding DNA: TGTGCCAGCAGTTCCAGGGTAGGGGAAAAACTGTTTTTT.

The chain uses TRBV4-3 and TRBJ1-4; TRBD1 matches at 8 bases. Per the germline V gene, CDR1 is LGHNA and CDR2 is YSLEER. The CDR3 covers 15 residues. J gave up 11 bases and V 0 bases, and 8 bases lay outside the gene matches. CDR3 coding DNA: TGCGCCAGCAGCCAAGATCATGGACAGGGTGATAAACTGTTTTTT. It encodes CASSQDHGQGDKLFF.